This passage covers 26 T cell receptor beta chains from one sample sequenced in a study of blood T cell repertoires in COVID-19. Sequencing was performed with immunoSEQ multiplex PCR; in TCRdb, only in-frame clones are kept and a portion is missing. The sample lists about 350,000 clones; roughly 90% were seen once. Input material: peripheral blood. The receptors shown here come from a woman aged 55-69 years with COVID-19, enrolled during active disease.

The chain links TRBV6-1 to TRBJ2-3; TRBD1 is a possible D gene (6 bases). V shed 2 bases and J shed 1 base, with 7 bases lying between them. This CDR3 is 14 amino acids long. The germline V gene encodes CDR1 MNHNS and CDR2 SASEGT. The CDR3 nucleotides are TGTGCCAGCAGTGAAAAGGGGGGCACAGATACGCAGTATTTT. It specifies CASSEKGGTDTQYF.

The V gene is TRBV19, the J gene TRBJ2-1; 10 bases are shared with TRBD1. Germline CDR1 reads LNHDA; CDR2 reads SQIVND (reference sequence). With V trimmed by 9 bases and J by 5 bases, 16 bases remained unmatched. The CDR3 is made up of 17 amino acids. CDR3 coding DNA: TGTGCCAGGTCTTTGGGTTCTAGGGGGACAGGGGACAATGAGCAGTTCTTC. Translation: CARSLGSRGTGDNEQFF.

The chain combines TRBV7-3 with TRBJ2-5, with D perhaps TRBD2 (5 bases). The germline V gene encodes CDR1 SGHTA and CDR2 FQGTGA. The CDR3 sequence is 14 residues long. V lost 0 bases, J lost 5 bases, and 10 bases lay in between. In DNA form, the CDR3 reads TGTGCCAGCAGCTTAACGTCCACTAGGGAGACCCAGTACTTC. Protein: CASSLTSTRETQYF.

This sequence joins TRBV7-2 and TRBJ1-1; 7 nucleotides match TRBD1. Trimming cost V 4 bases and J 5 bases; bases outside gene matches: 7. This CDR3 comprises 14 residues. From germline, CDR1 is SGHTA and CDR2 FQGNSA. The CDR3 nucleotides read TGTGCCAGCAGCTCACAGGGGAGATGGACTGAAGCTTTCTTT. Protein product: CASSSQGRWTEAFF.

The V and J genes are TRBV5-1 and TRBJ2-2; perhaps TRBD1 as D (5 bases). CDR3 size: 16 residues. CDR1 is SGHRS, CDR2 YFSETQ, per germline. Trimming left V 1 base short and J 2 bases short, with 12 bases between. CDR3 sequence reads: CASSLRPTDNTGELFF. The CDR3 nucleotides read TGCGCCAGCAGCTTGAGGCCGACAGATAACACCGGGGAGCTGTTTTTT. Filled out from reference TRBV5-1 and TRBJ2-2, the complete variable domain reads KAGVTQTPRYLIKTRGQQVTLSCSPISGHRSVSWYQQTPGQGLQFLFEYFSETQRNKGNFPGRFSGRQFSNSRSEMNVSTLELGDSALYLCASSLRPTDNTGELFFGEGSRLTVL.

The CDR3 region has the DNA TGTGCCTCCGGGCAGGGTGTAGACACTGAAGCTTTCTTT. Its protein is CASGQGVDTEAFF. The chain has TRBV6-5 and TRBJ1-1, with a weak D call TRBD1 (5 bases). The CDR3 covers 13 residues. V gave up 11 bases and J gave up 3 bases, with 16 bases separating them. The germline V gene has CDR1 MNHEY and CDR2 SVGAGI.

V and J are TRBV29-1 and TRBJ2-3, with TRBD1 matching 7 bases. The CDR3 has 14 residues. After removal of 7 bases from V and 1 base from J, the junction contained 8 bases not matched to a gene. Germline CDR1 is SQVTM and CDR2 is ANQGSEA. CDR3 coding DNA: TGCAGCGCAGGGGGAGTACTGCGCACAGATACGCAGTATTTT. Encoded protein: CSAGGVLRTDTQYF.

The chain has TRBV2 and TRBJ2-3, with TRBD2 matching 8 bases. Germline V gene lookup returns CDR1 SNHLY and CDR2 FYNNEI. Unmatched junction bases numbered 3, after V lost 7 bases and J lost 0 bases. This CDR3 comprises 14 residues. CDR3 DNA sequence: TGTGCCAGCATGGCTAGCGGGAGCACAGATACGCAGTATTTT. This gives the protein CASMASGSTDTQYF.

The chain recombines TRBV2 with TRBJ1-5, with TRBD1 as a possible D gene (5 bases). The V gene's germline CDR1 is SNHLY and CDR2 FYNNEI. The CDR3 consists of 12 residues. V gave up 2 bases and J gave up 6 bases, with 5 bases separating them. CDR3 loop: CASSEQGQPQHF. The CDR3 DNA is TGTGCCAGCAGTGAACAGGGTCAGCCCCAGCATTTT.

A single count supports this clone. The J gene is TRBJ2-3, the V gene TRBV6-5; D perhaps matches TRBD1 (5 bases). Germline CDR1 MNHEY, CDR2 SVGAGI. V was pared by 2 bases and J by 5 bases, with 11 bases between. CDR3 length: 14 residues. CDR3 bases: TGTGCCAGCAGTTACGCAGGGTTGGGAGATACGCAGTATTTT. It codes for CASSYAGLGDTQYF.

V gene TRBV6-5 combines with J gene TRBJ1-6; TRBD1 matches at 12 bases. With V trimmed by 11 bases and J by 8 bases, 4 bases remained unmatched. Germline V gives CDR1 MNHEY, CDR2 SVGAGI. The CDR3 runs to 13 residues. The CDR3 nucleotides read TGTGCCGGGGGACAGGGGGCCTATTCACCCCTCCACTTT. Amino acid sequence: CAGGQGAYSPLHF.

The CDR3 nucleotides read TGTGCCAGCTCACCCCGGGAGCGAGCAAATGAAAAACTGTTTTTT. Encoded protein: CASSPRERANEKLFF. The rearrangement links TRBV18 to TRBJ1-4; D unresolved. V was clipped by 3 bases and J by 5 bases, with 13 bases between them. Germline V gene data show CDR1 as KGHSH and CDR2 as LQKENI. The CDR3 sequence is 15 residues long.

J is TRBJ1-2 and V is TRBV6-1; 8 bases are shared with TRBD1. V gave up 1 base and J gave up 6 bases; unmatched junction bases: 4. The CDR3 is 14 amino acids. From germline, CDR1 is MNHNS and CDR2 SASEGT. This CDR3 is CASSEGTGRDGYTF. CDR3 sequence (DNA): TGTGCCAGCAGTGAAGGGACAGGGCGGGATGGCTACACCTTC.

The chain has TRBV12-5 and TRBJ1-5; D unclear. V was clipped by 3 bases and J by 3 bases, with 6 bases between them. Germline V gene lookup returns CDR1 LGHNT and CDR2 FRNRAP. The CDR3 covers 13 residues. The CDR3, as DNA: TGTGCTAGTGGTTTCGGGGACAATCAGCCCCAGCATTTT. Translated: CASGFGDNQPQHF. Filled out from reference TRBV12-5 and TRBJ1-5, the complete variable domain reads DARVTQTPRHKVTEMGQEVTMRCQPILGHNTVFWYRQTMMQGLELLAYFRNRAPLDDSGMPKDRFSAEMPDATLATLKIQPSEPRDSAVYFCASGFGDNQPQHFGDGTRLSIL.

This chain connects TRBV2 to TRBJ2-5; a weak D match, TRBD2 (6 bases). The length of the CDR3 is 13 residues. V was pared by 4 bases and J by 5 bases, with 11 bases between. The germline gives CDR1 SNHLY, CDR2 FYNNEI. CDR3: CASSVGLIETQYF. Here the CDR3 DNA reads TGTGCCAGCAGTGTAGGACTAATTGAGACCCAGTACTTC.

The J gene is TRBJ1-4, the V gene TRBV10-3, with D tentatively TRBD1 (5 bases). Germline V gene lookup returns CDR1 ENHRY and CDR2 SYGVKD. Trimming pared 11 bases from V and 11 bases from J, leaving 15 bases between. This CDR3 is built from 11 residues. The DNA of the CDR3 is TGTGCCTCCGGGGGGGGAGAGAAACTGTTTTTT. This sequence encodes CASGGGEKLFF.

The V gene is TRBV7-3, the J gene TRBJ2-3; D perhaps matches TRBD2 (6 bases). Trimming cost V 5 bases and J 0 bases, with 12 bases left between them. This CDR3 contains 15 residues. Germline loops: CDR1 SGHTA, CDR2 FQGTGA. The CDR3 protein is CASSIGTPSTDTQYF. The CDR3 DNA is TGTGCCAGCAGCATTGGGACTCCTAGCACAGATACGCAGTATTTT.

The CDR3 DNA reads TGTGCCAGTAGTTCACTCTTCGGGAATGCAGATACGCAGTATTTT. Protein: CASSSLFGNADTQYF. The V gene is TRBV19, the J gene TRBJ2-3; weak D call: TRBD2 (5 bases). The CDR3 covers 15 residues. The ends were cut back, 5 bases at V and 4 bases at J, with 16 bases in the middle. CDR1 is LNHDA and CDR2 is SQIVND in the germline V gene (reference sequence).

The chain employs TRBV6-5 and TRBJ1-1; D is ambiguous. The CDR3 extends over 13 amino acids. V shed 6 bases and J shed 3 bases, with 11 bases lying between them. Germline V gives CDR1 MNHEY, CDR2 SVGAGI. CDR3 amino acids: CASRRGADTEAFF. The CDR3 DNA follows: TGTGCCAGCAGGCGTGGAGCCGACACTGAAGCTTTCTTT.

CDR3 amino acids: CASSIAGQGNYGYTF. CDR3 nucleotides: TGTGCCAGTAGTATCGCGGGACAGGGAAACTATGGCTACACCTTC. This chain joins TRBV19 and TRBJ1-2; TRBD1 matches at 9 bases. The germline gives CDR1 LNHDA, CDR2 SQIVND (reference sequence). Losses at the gene ends were 3 bases for V and 2 bases for J; bases not matched to a gene: 4. CDR3 length equals 15 residues.

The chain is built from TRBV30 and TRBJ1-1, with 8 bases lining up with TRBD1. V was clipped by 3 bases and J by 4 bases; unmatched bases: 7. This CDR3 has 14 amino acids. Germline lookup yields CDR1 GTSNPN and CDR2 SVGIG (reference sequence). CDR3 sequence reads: CAWRLQGAGTEAFF. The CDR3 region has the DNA TGTGCCTGGAGACTTCAGGGGGCGGGCACTGAAGCTTTCTTT.

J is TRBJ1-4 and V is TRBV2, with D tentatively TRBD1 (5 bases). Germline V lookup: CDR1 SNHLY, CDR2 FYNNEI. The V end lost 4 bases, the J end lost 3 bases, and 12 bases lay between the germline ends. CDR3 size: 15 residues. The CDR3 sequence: CASSAQGTPNEKLFF. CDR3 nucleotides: TGTGCCAGCAGTGCCCAGGGAACCCCTAATGAAAAACTGTTTTTT.

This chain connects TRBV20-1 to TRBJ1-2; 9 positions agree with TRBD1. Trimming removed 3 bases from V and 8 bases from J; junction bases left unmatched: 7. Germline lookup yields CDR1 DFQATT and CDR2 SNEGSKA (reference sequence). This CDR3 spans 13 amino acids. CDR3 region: CSASPDRGYGYTF. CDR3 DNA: TGCAGTGCTAGTCCGGACAGGGGATACGGCTACACCTTC.

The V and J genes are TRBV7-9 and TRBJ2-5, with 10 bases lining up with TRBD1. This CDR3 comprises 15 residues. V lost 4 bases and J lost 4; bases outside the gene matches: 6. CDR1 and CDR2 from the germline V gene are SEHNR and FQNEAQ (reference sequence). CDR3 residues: CASSSATGGRETQYF. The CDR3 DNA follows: TGTGCCAGCAGCTCTGCGACAGGGGGCAGAGAGACCCAGTACTTC.

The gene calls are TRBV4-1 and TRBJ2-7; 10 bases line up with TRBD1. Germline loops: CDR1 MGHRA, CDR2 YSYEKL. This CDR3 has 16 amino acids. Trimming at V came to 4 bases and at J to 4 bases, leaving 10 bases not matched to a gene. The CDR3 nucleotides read TGCGCCAGCAGCCTCGCCCCGGGACAGGGGAAGTACGAGCAGTACTTC. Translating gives CASSLAPGQGKYEQYF.

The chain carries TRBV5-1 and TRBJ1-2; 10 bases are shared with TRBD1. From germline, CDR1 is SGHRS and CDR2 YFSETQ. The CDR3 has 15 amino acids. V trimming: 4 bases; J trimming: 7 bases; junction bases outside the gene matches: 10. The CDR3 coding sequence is TGCGCCAGCAGCGGGGACAGGGGACCCCTCGGTGGCTACACCTTC. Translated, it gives CASSGDRGPLGGYTF.